This T cell receptor (beta chain) was found in a study of cytomegalovirus exposure and HLA in healthy donors. The CDR3 spans 12 residues. The germline V gene encodes CDR1 SGHVS and CDR2 FQNEAQ. V was clipped by 8 bases and J by 5 bases; unmatched bases: 4. PCR employed 60 Vbeta and 13 Jbeta primers. Sequencing used immunoSEQ multiplex PCR; TCRdb keeps in-frame clones, though not all of them. Here the sample spans about 160,000 clones, 80% being singletons. Specimen: PBMCs. J is TRBJ1-1 and V is TRBV7-8; 8 bases line up with TRBD1. The sequence derives from a man in his late teens or twenties in good health and CMV-seropositive. CDR3 region: CASGRGRTEAFF. DNA for the CDR3: TGTGCCAGCGGCAGGGGGCGGACTGAAGCTTTCTTT.